This T cell receptor beta chain was sequenced during a study of blood T cell repertoires in COVID-19 (dated by TCRdb to about 2020). Regarding the research as a whole: The collaborator samples originated in the United States, Italy and Spain and spanned the acute and convalescent phases of COVID-19. The material from the prospective study consisted of cDNA or gDNA derived from T cells, B-cell-depleted T cells, or PBMCs. The dataset comprised deeply sampled blood TCRbeta repertoires from subjects exposed to, actively infected with, or recovered from COVID-19. The repertoires were made available in a free public database intended to serve as a resource for research on the immune response to SARS-CoV-2. Samples came from the ongoing ImmuneRACE study (first 160 participants) plus 1,254 subjects from 6 global collaborators. The sample metadata nearly always contained a de-identified subject ID, COVID-19 status, age in years and sex. Where available, HLA class I and class II types were obtained from metadata supplied by the sample provider rather than from assay-based typing. Results the study describes overall, beyond this receptor: How much clinical and demographic metadata was included differed by source and by participant, and the metadata was provided uncurated.

TCRbeta CDR3 regions were amplified from genomic DNA using the immunoSEQ Assay, a bias-controlled multiplex PCR. In the original analysis: The number of nucleated cells in each sample was estimated from the amplification of reference gene primers within the assay. To quantify the absolute abundance of each unique TCRbeta CDR3 rearrangement, sequence reads were collapsed and filtered. For each sample, productive Simpson clonality was calculated by taking the square root of Simpson's diversity index across productive rearrangements. As stored in TCRdb, this immuneACCESS dataset retains in-frame rearrangements with V and J assigned. A fraction of the clones does not appear; measured against another copy, unresolved V genes explain less than half of the discrepancy, and the remainder lacks a known reason. That table is the source of V, J and clone size, and D and trimming were worked out from the DNA. This sample is represented by hundreds of thousands of clones; approximately 88% of them were singletons. Clones ranked in the top ten supply over 9.5% of the sample.

At one collaborating source in Seattle, patients were enrolled during active infection and were followed longitudinally through the course of disease. The collaborating institutions used their own protocols to collect whole blood in K2EDTA tubes. For TCRbeta analysis, collaborators shipped samples in one of three forms: frozen whole blood, isolated PBMCs, or DNA extracted from either of those sample types. In the germline V gene, CDR1 corresponds to ENHRY and CDR2 to SYGVKD. The germline V end is reduced by 3 bases and the J end by 2 bases; junction bases left unmatched: 6. Spanning cysteine to phenylalanine, the CDR3 consists of 15 amino acids. Only CDR3 DNA remains: 45 bases, in frame from the first base. This clone was seen only once. Its antigen is currently not known. No base quality values were provided; no much bigger clone lies one nucleotide off.

The TCR originated in a woman aged 50 to 60 with COVID-19, enrolled during active disease. The rearranged segments are TRBV10-3 and TRBJ1-1; the junction holds 7 bases that match TRBD1. Specimen: peripheral blood. The DNA is as follows: TGTGCCATCAGTGACCGCGGACAGGCCAACACTGAAGCTTTCTTT. Its product reads: CAISDRGQANTEAFF.